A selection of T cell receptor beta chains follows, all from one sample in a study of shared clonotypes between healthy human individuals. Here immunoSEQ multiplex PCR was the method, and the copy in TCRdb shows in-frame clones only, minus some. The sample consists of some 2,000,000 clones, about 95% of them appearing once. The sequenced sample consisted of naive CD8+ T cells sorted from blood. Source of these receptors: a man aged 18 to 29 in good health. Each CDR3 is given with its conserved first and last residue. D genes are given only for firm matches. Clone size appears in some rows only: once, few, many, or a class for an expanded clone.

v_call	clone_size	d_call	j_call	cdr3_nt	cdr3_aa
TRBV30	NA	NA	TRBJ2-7	TGTGCCTGGACCGGCGACAGATTACGAGTGCAGTACTTC	CAWTGDRLRVQYF
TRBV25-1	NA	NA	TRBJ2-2	TGTGCCAGCAGTTGGGCGGAGAACACCGGGGAGCTGTTTTTT	CASSWAENTGELFF
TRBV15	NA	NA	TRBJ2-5	TGTGCCACCAGCAGCATTCTCTCAGGGACCCAGTACTTC	CATSSILSGTQYF
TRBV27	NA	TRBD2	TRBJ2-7	TGTGCCAGCAGTTCCTCCCGGGGGGCCTACGAGCAGTACTTC	CASSSSRGAYEQYF
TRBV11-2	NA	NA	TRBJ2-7	TGTGCCAGCAGCTTTGCTAGCGACTCCTACGAGCAGTACTTC	CASSFASDSYEQYF
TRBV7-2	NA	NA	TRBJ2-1	TGTGCCAGCAGCTTAGAGGAGAGCTCCTACAATGAGCAGTTCTTC	CASSLEESSYNEQFF
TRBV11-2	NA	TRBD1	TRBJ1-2	TGTGCCAGCAGCCCCGACAGGGGAGCTACCTATGGCTACACCTTC	CASSPDRGATYGYTF
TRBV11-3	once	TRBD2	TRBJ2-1	TGTGCCAGCAAACAGCGGGGGGATAATGAGCAGTTCTTC	CASKQRGDNEQFF
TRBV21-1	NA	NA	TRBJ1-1	TGTGCCAGCAGCAAAGATTTGGCACCTTGGGGCACTGAAGCTTTCTTT	CASSKDLAPWGTEAFF
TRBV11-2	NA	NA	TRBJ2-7	TGTGCCAGCAGCCCCCAGGGCGCAGGGAGAGTCGAGCCCGAGCAGTACTTC	CASSPQGAGRVEPEQYF
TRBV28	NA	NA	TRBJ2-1	TGTGCCAGCAGCAACCGCGGGATTCAATACAATGAGCAGTTCTTC	CASSNRGIQYNEQFF
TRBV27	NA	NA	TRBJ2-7	TGTGCCAGCAGCCTCACCGGGGGATACGAGCAGTACTTC	CASSLTGGYEQYF
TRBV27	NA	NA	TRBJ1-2	TGTGCCAGCAGTTTGGTAGGTCCTACCTATGGCTACACCTTC	CASSLVGPTYGYTF
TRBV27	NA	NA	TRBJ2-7	TGTGCCAGCAGCCCCACAGGGGGGGGGCAGTACTTC	CASSPTGGGQYF
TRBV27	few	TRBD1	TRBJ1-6	TGTGCCAGCAGTTCAACAGGGGTAGATTCACCCCTCCACTTT	CASSSTGVDSPLHF
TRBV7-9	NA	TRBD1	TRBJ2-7	TGTGCCAGCAGCCTTGGACAGGGGGCCTACGAGCAGTACTTC	CASSLGQGAYEQYF
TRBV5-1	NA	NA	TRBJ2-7	TGCGCCAGCAGCTTCAATTACGAGCAGTACTTC	CASSFNYEQYF
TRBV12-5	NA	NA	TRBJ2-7	TGTGCTAGTGGTTTGGGGTATGGGTCGGTCCTCTACGAGCAGTACTTC	CASGLGYGSVLYEQYF
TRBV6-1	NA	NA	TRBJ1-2	TGTGCCAGCAGGGGCTCCCGGGACACCACCTATGGCTACACCTTC	CASRGSRDTTYGYTF
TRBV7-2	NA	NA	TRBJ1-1	TGTGCCAGCAGCCCGGTCGGGGGCTCGCCCTCGCTGAACACTGAAGCTTTCTTT	CASSPVGGSPSLNTEAFF
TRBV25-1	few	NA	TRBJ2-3	TGTGCCAGCAGGGGAAGGGCCACAGATACGCAGTATTTT	CASRGRATDTQYF
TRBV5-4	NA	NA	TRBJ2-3	TGTGCCAGCAGCTTGTGGGGTCTCGGGGGCACAGATACGCAGTATTTT	CASSLWGLGGTDTQYF
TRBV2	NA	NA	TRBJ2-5	TGTGCCAGCAGTGACCCCGGACAGATTCAAGAGACCCAGTACTTC	CASSDPGQIQETQYF
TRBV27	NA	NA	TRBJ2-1	TGTGCCAGCAGTTTCCGAGGGGGGAATTACAATGAGCAGTTCTTC	CASSFRGGNYNEQFF
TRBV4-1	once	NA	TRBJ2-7	TGCGCCAGCAGCCTGGACATTACCTACGAGCAGTACTTC	CASSLDITYEQYF